This T cell receptor beta chain derives from a study of control samples from healthy donors and cancer patients. The assay was immunoSEQ multiplex PCR, and TCRdb's table has in-frame clones only and misses some. The top ten clones hold roughly 19% of a sample with over 80,000 clones, about 85% of them seen once. The sample holds one count of this clone. V was cut by 4 bases and J by 0 bases, with 21 bases left in between. The germline V gene encodes CDR1 ENHRY and CDR2 SYGVKD. The CDR3 totals 18 residues. The source of this sequence is a man under 40 in good health. V gene TRBV10-3 combines with J gene TRBJ1-2; D is ambiguous. Material for sequencing was blood. The CDR3 is CAISVGWGGSISNYGYTF. As DNA, the CDR3 is TGTGCCATCAGTGTGGGGTGGGGAGGGAGCATCTCTAACTATGGCTACACCTTC.